This T cell receptor (beta chain) was recovered during a study of OX40 agonist ivuxolimab in advanced cancers. Broader study findings: Expanded clones were, on average, more numerous among CD8+ T cells than CD4+. Nonresponders, in some cases, also had low normalized T-cell clonal expansion.

The assay was immunoSEQ multiplex PCR, and TCRdb's table has in-frame clones only and misses some. The data contain roughly 88,000 clones, 80% to 90% of them singletons. Autoimmune disease history or systemic immunosuppression was exclusionary. The study sampled blood at baseline, cycle 4 day 1, and cycle 7 day 1. Of note for this clone: What it binds is not known. Likely a read error: the CDR3 ends without its conserved phenylalanine or tryptophan.

The origin of this receptor is an adult with an advanced solid tumor such as melanoma, head and neck, liver or kidney cancer. Material: CD4+ or CD8+ T cells sorted from blood, obtained in a trial of the OX40 agonist ivuxolimab.

Written as DNA, the CDR3 is TGTGCCAGCAGTTACGGTAGCAATCAGCCCCAGCATCTT. Translating it yields CASSYGSNQPQHL. V is TRBV6-5 and J is TRBJ1-5; D is undetermined. The germline V and J ends were trimmed by 2 bases and 0 bases, with 2 bases remaining between them. Germline CDR1 is MNHEY and CDR2 is SVGAGI. The CDR3 length is 13 residues.